Shown below are 5 T cell receptor beta chains from a single sample sequenced in a study of blood T cells in healthy people across ages. Together with a sample-barcoded 5' primer, a J-beta primer mix was included in a second PCR lasting about 7 to 11 cycles. TCRdb analysed the 5' RACE reads with MiXCR anew, one entry per CDR3 protein. The table lists 1.5 million to 2 million distinct CDR3 sequences, about 39% of them singletons. Sequenced input: blood. The receptors shown here come from a human donor in good health.

The chain employs TRBV28 and TRBJ2-7; 9 positions match TRBD2. Germline values: CDR1 MDHEN, CDR2 SYDVKM. The ends lost 8 bases at V and 4 bases at J; junction bases unmatched: 12. This CDR3 comprises 15 residues. CDR3 sequence: CASGLQRGDPYEQYF. The CDR3 DNA reads as TGTGCCAGCGGGTTACAGCGGGGGGATCCTTACGAGCAGTACTTC.

The sample holds a few counts of this clonotype. This chain connects TRBV7-2 to TRBJ2-4; perhaps TRBD2 as D (7 bases). The DNA end favors TRBJ2-7, so the J call may be wrong. The CDR3 consists of 14 residues. CDR1 SGHTA and CDR2 FQGNSA come from the germline V gene. This chain's CDR3 is CASRGGGVVDEQYF. Written as DNA, the CDR3 is TGTGCCAGCAGAGGGGGGGGTGTCGTGGACGAGCAGTACTTC.

In this sample, this clonotype turned up a few times. This CDR3 reads CASSSFRTSPEQYF. The CDR3 DNA reads TGTGCCAGCAGTTCGTTTAGGACTTCGCCTGAGCAGTACTTC. The chain combines TRBV6-2 or TRBV6-3 with TRBJ2-5; TRBD2 might be the D (5 bases). Germline V CDR1 and CDR2: MNHEY, SVGEGT. V was trimmed by 4 bases and J by 11 bases, leaving 20 bases between them. CDR3 length equals 14 residues.

The chain uses TRBV15 and TRBJ2-3, with D perhaps TRBD2 (6 bases). V lost 1 base to trimming and J lost 8 bases, with 13 bases between them. Germline values: CDR1 LNHNV, CDR2 YYDKDF (reference sequence). The CDR3 runs to 14 residues. The CDR3: CATSRAGTPGTQYF. CDR3 DNA sequence: TGTGCCACCAGCAGAGCTGGGACTCCTGGTACGCAGTATTTT.

This clonotype was observed a handful of times. The chain employs TRBV15 and TRBJ2-1; D possibly corresponds to TRBD1 (6 bases). Trimming stripped 3 bases from V and 8 bases from J, with 11 bases between. The CDR3 extends over 13 amino acids. The germline V gene encodes CDR1 LNHNV and CDR2 YYDKDF (reference sequence). The CDR3 nucleotides read TGTGCCACCAGCAGTGGACAGAACGATGAGCAGTTCTTC. Translation gives CATSSGQNDEQFF.